These 30 T cell receptor beta chains were sequenced from one sample in a study of blood T cell repertoires in COVID-19 (dated by TCRdb to between 2020 and 2021). The library came from the immunoSEQ multiplex PCR assay. TCRdb took this table from immuneACCESS and kept in-frame rearrangements with V and J called. Such tables lack part of the clones; where checked against another copy, unresolved V genes explain under half of the gap, and the rest is unexplained. The sample profile shows approximately 310,000 clones; less than 85% of them were found once. Under 2% of the sample goes to the ten largest clones. Material: PBMCs or T cells enriched from blood (not recorded which). The receptors were sampled from a woman in her twenties or thirties who had been exposed to COVID-19.

The chain employs TRBV7-2 and TRBJ2-5; D remains unclear. Looked up from germline, CDR1 is SGHTA and CDR2 is FQGNSA. The CDR3 covers 15 residues. Trimming took 5 bases from V and 2 from J, leaving 15 bases between them. The CDR3 sequence is CASSPVGYAQETQYF. CDR3 DNA: TGTGCCAGCAGCCCCGTGGGCTATGCTCAAGAGACCCAGTACTTC.

This chain links TRBV2 with TRBJ1-5, with TRBD1 identical over 9 bases. The junction had 14 bases not matched to a gene; V was cut back by 6 bases and J by 2 bases. The CDR3 is 18 amino acids. Germline V gene lookup returns CDR1 SNHLY and CDR2 FYNNEI. The DNA of the CDR3 is TGTGCCAGCAGGAGATCCGGGACAGGGAGGATAGGCAATCAGCCCCAGCATTTT. It encodes CASRRSGTGRIGNQPQHF.

This clone was detected once. One end of the junction is discordant with germline, which a read error may explain. The chain uses TRBV5-1 and TRBJ2-1; 9 nucleotides match TRBD2. The CDR3 has 16 amino acids. Looked up from germline, CDR1 is SGHRS and CDR2 is YFSETQ. CDR3 coding DNA: TGCGCCAGCAGCTTGGAGCGCATAGCGGGGGCGAATGGGCAGTTCTTC. Translating it yields CASSLERIAGANGQFF.

The rearrangement links TRBV3-1 (or the pseudogene TRBV3-2) to TRBJ1-1; D gene uncertain. CDR1 LGHDT and CDR2 YNNKEL come from the germline V gene (reference sequence). The CDR3 runs 16 residues. V was clipped by 1 base and J by 4 bases, with 16 bases between them. The CDR3 nucleotides read TGTGCCAGCAGCCAAGTGGGAGGGTCAAGTGGCACTGAAGCTTTCTTT. Its translation: CASSQVGGSSGTEAFF.

The genes are TRBV7-9 and TRBJ1-3; no clear D. This CDR3 has 15 amino acids. Trimming took off 7 bases at V and 6 bases at J, with 19 bases between the two ends. The germline gives CDR1 SEHNR, CDR2 FQNEAQ (reference sequence). This chain's CDR3 is CASISPLFSENTIYF. The CDR3 DNA is TGTGCCAGCATCTCACCCCTGTTCTCAGAAAACACCATATATTTT.

The genes are TRBV27 and TRBJ2-3, with 7 positions matching TRBD2. Germline-derived CDR1 and CDR2 are MNHEY and SMNVEV (reference sequence). The CDR3 spans 15 residues. V was clipped by 6 bases and J by 4 bases; unmatched bases: 10. CDR3 nucleotide sequence: TGTGCCAGCAGCATGTGGGAGGGCGTGGCAGATACGCAGTATTTT. Its protein is CASSMWEGVADTQYF.

Details on this clone: Other DNA sequences in the sample encode the same CDR3. This chain uses TRBV29-1 with TRBJ1-4; D may be TRBD1 (6 bases). Trimming left V 6 bases short and J 0 bases short, with 8 bases between. Germline CDR1 is SQVTM and CDR2 is ANQGSEA. The CDR3 length is 13 residues. CDR3 loop: CSVGQATNEKLFF. CDR3 nucleotides: TGCAGCGTGGGACAAGCAACTAATGAAAAACTGTTTTTT.

This clone was detected once. The chain couples TRBV5-1 to TRBJ2-1, with TRBD2 identical over 14 bases. V was clipped by 5 bases and J by 4 bases; unmatched bases: 2. The CDR3 length is 15 residues. CDR1 is SGHRS and CDR2 is YFSETQ in the germline V gene. The CDR3 sequence: CASRGTSGSYNEQFF. The CDR3 region has the DNA TGCGCCAGCAGGGGGACTAGCGGGAGTTACAATGAGCAGTTCTTC.

The V gene is TRBV15, the J gene TRBJ2-3; a possible D gene is TRBD1 (5 bases). The ends were cut back, 4 bases at V and 4 bases at J, with 12 bases in the middle. This CDR3 region has 14 residues. The germline V gene has CDR1 LNHNV and CDR2 YYDKDF (reference sequence). The CDR3 loop reads CATSTRVAPDTQYF. The CDR3 DNA reads as TGTGCCACCAGCACCAGGGTAGCCCCAGATACGCAGTATTTT.

The genes are TRBV6-5 and TRBJ1-1; D uncertain. V shed 10 bases and J shed 4 bases, with 19 bases lying between them. Germline CDR1 reads MNHEY; CDR2 reads SVGAGI. This CDR3 region has 14 residues. The CDR3 nucleotides read TGTGCCACCTATACGGGAATGGTTCTCACTGAAGCTTTCTTT. Translation gives CATYTGMVLTEAFF.

V gene TRBV2 combines with J gene TRBJ1-1; D gene uncertain. CDR1 SNHLY and CDR2 FYNNEI come from the germline V gene. There are 18 residues in the CDR3. The ends were cut back, 3 bases at V and 1 base at J, with 21 bases in the middle. The CDR3 bases are TGTGCCAGCAGTGACTCGGGGTTGTTTTTATCTGCGAACACTGAAGCTTTCTTT. This encodes CASSDSGLFLSANTEAFF.

The rearrangement uses TRBV5-4 and TRBJ2-1; 7 bases agree with TRBD1. Looked up from germline, CDR1 is SGHNT and CDR2 is YYREEE (reference sequence). The CDR3 loop spans 15 amino acids. With 3 bases clipped from V and 6 bases from J, the junction kept 9 bases outside the gene matches. The CDR3 loop reads CASSSGTALRNEQFF. CDR3 sequence (DNA): TGTGCCAGCAGCTCCGGGACAGCCCTCCGCAATGAGCAGTTCTTC.

This clone has a single count. This chain uses TRBV12-5 with TRBJ1-1; 7 nucleotides align to TRBD1. Germline trimming cut 4 bases from V and 4 bases from J; bases unmatched to any gene: 6. CDR1 LGHNT and CDR2 FRNRAP come from the germline V gene. The CDR3 length is 14 residues. CDR3 nucleotide sequence: TGTGCTAGTGGTTCCGACAGGGTCGTCACTGAAGCTTTCTTT. Its protein is CASGSDRVVTEAFF. Drawing the rest from reference TRBV12-5 and TRBJ1-1, the complete variable domain is DARVTQTPRHKVTEMGQEVTMRCQPILGHNTVFWYRQTMMQGLELLAYFRNRAPLDDSGMPKDRFSAEMPDATLATLKIQPSEPRDSAVYFCASGSDRVVTEAFFGQGTRLTVV.

J is TRBJ1-4 and V is TRBV5-4; 7 bases map to TRBD1. V gave up 4 bases and J gave up 2 bases; unmatched junction bases: 8. Germline CDR1 and CDR2: SGHNT and YYREEE (reference sequence). CDR3 length: 16 amino acids. CDR3 residues: CASSLDREATNEKLFF. As DNA, the CDR3 is TGTGCCAGCAGCCTTGACAGGGAAGCTACTAATGAAAAACTGTTTTTT. Together with reference TRBV5-4 and TRBJ1-4, the CDR3 gives the full variable domain: ETGVTQSPTHLIKTRGQQVTLRCSSQSGHNTVSWYQQALGQGPQFIFQYYREEENGRGNFPPRFSGLQFPNYSSELNVNALELDDSALYLCASSLDREATNEKLFFGSGTQLSVL.

V is TRBV11-1 and J is TRBJ2-3; 8 bases match TRBD2. The V gene's germline CDR1 is SGHAT and CDR2 FQDESV (reference sequence). V lost 3 bases, J lost 3 bases, and 8 bases stayed unmatched. The CDR3 consists of 16 residues. CDR3 loop: CASSFHSGVVTDTQYF. The CDR3 DNA follows: TGTGCCAGCAGCTTTCATAGCGGGGTTGTGACAGATACGCAGTATTTT.

This sequence joins TRBV28 and TRBJ2-5; D unresolved. The CDR3 loop spans 14 amino acids. V was shortened by 7 bases and J by 4 bases, with 16 bases between the two germline ends. Germline CDR1 is MDHEN and CDR2 is SYDVKM. This CDR3 is CASTPVSFRETQYF. The CDR3 coding sequence is TGTGCCAGCACACCGGTGTCCTTCCGAGAGACCCAGTACTTC.

J is TRBJ1-5 and V is TRBV27, with a possible D match to TRBD1 (6 bases). Per germline, CDR1 MNHEY and CDR2 SMNVEV (reference sequence). V shed 6 bases and J shed 5 bases, with 17 bases lying between them. This CDR3 is 15 amino acids long. CDR3 nucleotide sequence: TGTGCCAGCAGGAGGGACATGGATTCATATCAGCCCCAGCATTTT. This codes for CASRRDMDSYQPQHF.

This clone was detected only a few times. The gene calls are TRBV2 and TRBJ1-5; possibly TRBD1 for D (5 bases). The V end lost 3 bases, the J end lost 3 bases, and 12 bases lay between the germline ends. CDR3 size: 15 residues. The V gene's germline CDR1 is SNHLY and CDR2 FYNNEI. The DNA of the CDR3 is TGTGCCAGCAGTGAGTTTGCAGGGTACAATCAGCCCCAGCATTTT. Its translation: CASSEFAGYNQPQHF. Full variable domain (outside the CDR3, taken from reference TRBV2 and TRBJ1-5): EPEVTQTPSHQVTQMGQEVILRCVPISNHLYFYWYRQILGQKVEFLVSFYNNEISEKSEIFDDQFSVERPDGSNFTLKIRSTKLEDSAMYFCASSEFAGYNQPQHFGDGTRLSIL.

The gene calls are TRBV5-1 and TRBJ2-7; TRBD2 might be the D (5 bases). This CDR3 contains 19 residues. Germline loops: CDR1 SGHRS, CDR2 YFSETQ. The ends were cut back, 0 bases at V and 5 bases at J, with 27 bases in the middle. CDR3 in amino acids: CASSLVRVSLSIGAHEQYF. CDR3 DNA: TGCGCCAGCAGCTTGGTGCGGGTATCCTTGAGTATCGGCGCCCACGAGCAGTACTTC.

The chain recombines TRBV5-6 with TRBJ2-3, with TRBD1 identical over 9 bases. The CDR3 contains 15 residues. Germline V gives CDR1 SGHDT, CDR2 YYEEEE. The J segment lost 5 bases and the V segment lost 0 bases, leaving 4 bases of the junction unmatched. The CDR3 region has the DNA TGTGCCAGCAGCTTGGACAGGGGGCATGAAGATACGCAGTATTTT. This translates into CASSLDRGHEDTQYF.

The chain combines TRBV28 with TRBJ2-7, with 10 nucleotides matching TRBD1. CDR1 and CDR2 from the germline V gene are MDHEN and SYDVKM. This CDR3 contains 14 residues. J gave up 5 bases and V 8 bases, and 9 bases lay outside the gene matches. The CDR3 DNA reads TGTGCCAGCCTTTCCCGACAGGGGGCACACGAGCAGTACTTC. It specifies CASLSRQGAHEQYF.

V usage is TRBV2 and J usage is TRBJ1-1; D perhaps matches TRBD1 (5 bases). The CDR3 extends over 16 amino acids. Germline assignment: CDR1 SNHLY and CDR2 FYNNEI. Trimming cost V 4 bases and J 1 base, with 16 bases left between them. The DNA of the CDR3 is TGTGCCAGCAGTGCTACGGGGGATAGGGGGAACACTGAAGCTTTCTTT. This codes for CASSATGDRGNTEAFF.

V is TRBV6-5 and J is TRBJ1-2; the match to TRBD1 covers 7 bases. V shed 6 bases and J 5 bases; nucleotides not matched to a gene: 12. The CDR3 runs 15 residues. Germline lookup yields CDR1 MNHEY and CDR2 SVGAGI. CDR3 loop: CASRRGRDSTYGYTF. As DNA, the CDR3 is TGTGCCAGCAGGAGGGGTCGGGACAGCACATATGGCTACACCTTC.

V and J are TRBV11-3 and TRBJ2-7, with TRBD2 as a possible D gene (5 bases). This CDR3 comprises 17 residues. Per the germline V gene, CDR1 is SGHNT and CDR2 is YENEEA. The germline V and J ends were trimmed by 0 bases and 3 bases, with 18 bases remaining between them. The CDR3 DNA reads TGTGCCAGCAGCTTAGAGAGAGGAGGTATTGATGGCTACGAGCAGTACTTC. This encodes CASSLERGGIDGYEQYF. Supplemented by reference TRBV11-3 and TRBJ2-7, the full variable domain reads EAGVVQSPRYKIIEKKQPVAFWCNPISGHNTLYWYLQNLGQGPELLIRYENEEAVDDSQLPKDRFSAERLKGVDSTLKIQPAELGDSAVYLCASSLERGGIDGYEQYFGPGTRLTVT.

The rearrangement links TRBV24-1 to TRBJ1-3, with TRBD1 as a possible D gene (5 bases). V lost 1 base and J 0 bases, leaving 21 bases between the germline ends. Germline CDR1 and CDR2: KGHDR and SFDVKD. The CDR3 consists of 20 residues. CDR3 residues: CATSDFRGGALYLSGNTIYF. CDR3 coding DNA: TGTGCCACCAGTGATTTTAGAGGAGGGGCGCTATACCTCTCTGGAAACACCATATATTTT.

This rearrangement joins TRBV2 to TRBJ1-6, with TRBD1 identical over 8 bases. V shed 6 bases and J 1 base; nucleotides not matched to a gene: 2. This CDR3 region has 15 residues. Germline V gives CDR1 SNHLY, CDR2 FYNNEI. The CDR3, as DNA: TGTGCCAGCAGAGGACAGGGTTCCTATAATTCACCCCTCCACTTT. Translated: CASRGQGSYNSPLHF. The whole variable domain, remainder taken from reference TRBV2 and TRBJ1-6, is EPEVTQTPSHQVTQMGQEVILRCVPISNHLYFYWYRQILGQKVEFLVSFYNNEISEKSEIFDDQFSVERPDGSNFTLKIRSTKLEDSAMYFCASRGQGSYNSPLHFGNGTRLTVT.

This rearrangement joins TRBV4-3 to TRBJ2-1; TRBD1 agrees at 11 bases. The length of the CDR3 is 17 residues. The ends lost 0 bases at V and 6 bases at J; junction bases unmatched: 7. Germline CDR1 reads LGHNA; CDR2 reads YSLEER. CDR3 DNA sequence: TGCGCCAGCAGCCAAGAGGTTGGTGGGACAGGGGGCAATGAGCAGTTCTTC. Translated, it gives CASSQEVGGTGGNEQFF.

The chain couples TRBV9 to TRBJ2-1, with 10 bases identical to TRBD2. CDR3 length: 18 residues. Germline-derived CDR1 and CDR2 are SGDLS and YYNGEE. V gave up 0 bases and J gave up 8 bases; unmatched junction bases: 14. Here the CDR3 DNA reads TGTGCCAGCAGCGTAGGGGGGATTGGGGCTAGCGGGAGTCATGAGCAGTTCTTC. It specifies CASSVGGIGASGSHEQFF.

This chain links TRBV7-9 with TRBJ2-3; D uncertain. The CDR3 runs 16 residues. CDR1 and CDR2 from the germline V gene are SEHNR and FQNEAQ (reference sequence). V gave up 1 base and J gave up 0 bases, with 11 bases separating them. For the CDR3, the DNA is TGTGCCAGCAGCTTAGGCGCAGCGCTTAGCACAGATACGCAGTATTTT. It translates to CASSLGAALSTDTQYF.

The chain recombines TRBV4-1 with TRBJ2-5, with D tentatively TRBD2 (6 bases). V dropped 4 bases and J dropped 1 base, with 13 bases sitting between them. Germline V CDR1 and CDR2: MGHRA, YSYEKL. The CDR3 loop spans 15 amino acids. DNA of the CDR3: TGCGCCAGCAGCCCCCCAGGTAGCGGCCAAGAGACCCAGTACTTC. This sequence encodes CASSPPGSGQETQYF.